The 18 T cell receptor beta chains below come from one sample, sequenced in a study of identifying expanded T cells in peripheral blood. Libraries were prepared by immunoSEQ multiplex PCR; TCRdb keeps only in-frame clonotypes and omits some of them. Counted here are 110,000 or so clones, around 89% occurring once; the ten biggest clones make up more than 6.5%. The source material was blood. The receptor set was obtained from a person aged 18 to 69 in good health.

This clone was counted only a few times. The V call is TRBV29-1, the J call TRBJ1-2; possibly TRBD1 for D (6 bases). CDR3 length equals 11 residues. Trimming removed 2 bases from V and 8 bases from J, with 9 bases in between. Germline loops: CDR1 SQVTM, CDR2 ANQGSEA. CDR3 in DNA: TGCAGCGTTGAAAGGGACACGGGCTACACCTTC. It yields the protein CSVERDTGYTF.

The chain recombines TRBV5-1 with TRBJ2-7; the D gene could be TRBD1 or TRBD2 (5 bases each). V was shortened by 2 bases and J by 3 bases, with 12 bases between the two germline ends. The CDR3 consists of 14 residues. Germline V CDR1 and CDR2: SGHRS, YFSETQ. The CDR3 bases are TGCGCCAGCAGCTTTACCGGGACGGGCTACGAGCAGTACTTC. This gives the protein CASSFTGTGYEQYF.

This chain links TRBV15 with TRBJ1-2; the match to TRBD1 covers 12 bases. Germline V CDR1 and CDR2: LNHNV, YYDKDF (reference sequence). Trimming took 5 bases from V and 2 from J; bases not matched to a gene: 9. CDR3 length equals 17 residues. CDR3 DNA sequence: TGTGCCACCAGCCGTTGGTCGGGACAGGGGGCGAACTATGGCTACACCTTC. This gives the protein CATSRWSGQGANYGYTF.

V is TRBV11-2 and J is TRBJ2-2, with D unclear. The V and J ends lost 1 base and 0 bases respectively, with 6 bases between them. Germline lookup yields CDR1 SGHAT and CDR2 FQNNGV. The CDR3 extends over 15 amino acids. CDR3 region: CASSLGTTNTGELFF. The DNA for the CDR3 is TGTGCCAGCAGCTTAGGTACAACGAACACCGGGGAGCTGTTTTTT.

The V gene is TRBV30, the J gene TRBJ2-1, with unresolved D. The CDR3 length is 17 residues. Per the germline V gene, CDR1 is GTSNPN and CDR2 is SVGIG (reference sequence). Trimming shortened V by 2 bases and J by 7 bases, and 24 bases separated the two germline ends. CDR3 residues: CAWSSPKVAASRNEQFF. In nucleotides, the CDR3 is TGTGCCTGGAGTTCTCCCAAAGTGGCGGCCTCTAGAAATGAGCAGTTCTTC.

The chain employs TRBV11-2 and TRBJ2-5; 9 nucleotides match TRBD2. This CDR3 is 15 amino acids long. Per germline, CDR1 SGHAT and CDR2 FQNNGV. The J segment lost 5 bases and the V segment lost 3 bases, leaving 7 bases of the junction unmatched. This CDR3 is CASSFSGGTGETQYF. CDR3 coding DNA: TGTGCCAGCAGCTTTAGCGGGGGCACAGGTGAGACCCAGTACTTC.

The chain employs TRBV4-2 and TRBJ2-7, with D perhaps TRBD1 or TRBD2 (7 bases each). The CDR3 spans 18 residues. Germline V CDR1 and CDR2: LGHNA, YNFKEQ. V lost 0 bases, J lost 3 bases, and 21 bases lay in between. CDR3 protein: CASSQEGGGGSPGYEQYF. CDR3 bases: TGTGCCAGCAGCCAAGAAGGGGGAGGGGGCAGCCCCGGCTACGAGCAGTACTTC.

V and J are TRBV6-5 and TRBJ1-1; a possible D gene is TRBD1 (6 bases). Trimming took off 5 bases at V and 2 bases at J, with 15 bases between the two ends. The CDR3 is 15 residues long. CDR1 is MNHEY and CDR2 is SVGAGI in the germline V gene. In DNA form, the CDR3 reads TGTGCCAGCAGTCGCCTCGACAGGCAAAACACTGAAGCTTTCTTT. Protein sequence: CASSRLDRQNTEAFF.

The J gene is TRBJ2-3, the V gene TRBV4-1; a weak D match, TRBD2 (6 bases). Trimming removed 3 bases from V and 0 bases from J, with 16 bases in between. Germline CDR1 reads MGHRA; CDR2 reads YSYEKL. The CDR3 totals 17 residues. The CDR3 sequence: CASSQASGVGSTDTQYF. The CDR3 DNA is TGCGCCAGCAGCCAGGCCTCGGGAGTAGGTAGCACAGATACGCAGTATTTT.

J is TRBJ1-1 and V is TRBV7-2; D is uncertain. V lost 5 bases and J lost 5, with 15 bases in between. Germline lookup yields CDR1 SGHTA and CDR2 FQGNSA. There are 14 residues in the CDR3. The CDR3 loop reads CASSPVNPVTEAFF. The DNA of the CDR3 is TGTGCCAGCAGCCCCGTGAATCCGGTGACTGAAGCTTTCTTT. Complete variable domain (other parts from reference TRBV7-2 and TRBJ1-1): GAGVSQSPSNKVTEKGKDVELRCDPISGHTALYWYRQSLGQGLEFLIYFQGNSAPDKSGLPSDRFSAERTGGSVSTLTIQRTQQEDSAVYLCASSPVNPVTEAFFGQGTRLTVV.

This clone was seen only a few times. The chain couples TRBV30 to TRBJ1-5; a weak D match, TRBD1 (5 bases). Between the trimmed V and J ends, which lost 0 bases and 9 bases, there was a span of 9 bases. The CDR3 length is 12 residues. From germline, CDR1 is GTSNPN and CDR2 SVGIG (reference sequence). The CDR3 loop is CAWSVWDGPQHF. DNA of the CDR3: TGTGCCTGGAGTGTATGGGACGGGCCCCAGCATTTT.

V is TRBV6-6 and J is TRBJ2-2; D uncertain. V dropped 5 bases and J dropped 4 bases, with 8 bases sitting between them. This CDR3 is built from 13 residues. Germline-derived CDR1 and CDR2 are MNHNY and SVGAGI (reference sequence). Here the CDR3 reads CASSPLGTGELFF. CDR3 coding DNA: TGTGCCAGCAGTCCGCTAGGCACCGGGGAGCTGTTTTTT.

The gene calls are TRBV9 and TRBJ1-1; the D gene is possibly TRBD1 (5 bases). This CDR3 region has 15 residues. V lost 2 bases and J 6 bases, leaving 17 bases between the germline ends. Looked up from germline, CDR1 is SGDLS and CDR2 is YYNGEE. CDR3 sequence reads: CASSVTLGGSAEAFF. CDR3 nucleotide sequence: TGTGCCAGCAGCGTTACACTGGGGGGGAGCGCTGAAGCTTTCTTT.

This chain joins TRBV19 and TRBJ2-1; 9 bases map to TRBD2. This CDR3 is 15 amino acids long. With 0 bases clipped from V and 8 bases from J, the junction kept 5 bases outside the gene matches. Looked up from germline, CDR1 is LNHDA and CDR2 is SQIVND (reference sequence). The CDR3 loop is CASSIEVAGVDEQFF. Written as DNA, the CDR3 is TGTGCCAGTAGTATAGAGGTAGCGGGAGTGGATGAGCAGTTCTTC.

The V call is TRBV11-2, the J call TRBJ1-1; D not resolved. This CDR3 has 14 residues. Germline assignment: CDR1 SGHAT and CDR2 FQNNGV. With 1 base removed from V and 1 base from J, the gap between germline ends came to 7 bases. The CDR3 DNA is TGTGCCAGCAGCTTAGTATGGGGGAACACTGAAGCTTTCTTT. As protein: CASSLVWGNTEAFF.

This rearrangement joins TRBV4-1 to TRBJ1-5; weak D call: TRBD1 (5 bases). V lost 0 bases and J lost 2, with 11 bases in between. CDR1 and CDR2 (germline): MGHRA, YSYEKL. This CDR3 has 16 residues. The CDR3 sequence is CASSQDPGRGNQPQHF. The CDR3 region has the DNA TGCGCCAGCAGCCAAGATCCGGGGCGCGGCAATCAGCCCCAGCATTTT.

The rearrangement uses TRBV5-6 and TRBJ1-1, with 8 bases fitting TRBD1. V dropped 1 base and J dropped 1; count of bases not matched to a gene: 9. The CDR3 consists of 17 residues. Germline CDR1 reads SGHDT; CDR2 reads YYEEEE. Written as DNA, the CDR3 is TGTGCCAGCAGCTTGTTACTTCGACAGGGGAAGAACACTGAAGCTTTCTTT. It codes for CASSLLLRQGKNTEAFF.

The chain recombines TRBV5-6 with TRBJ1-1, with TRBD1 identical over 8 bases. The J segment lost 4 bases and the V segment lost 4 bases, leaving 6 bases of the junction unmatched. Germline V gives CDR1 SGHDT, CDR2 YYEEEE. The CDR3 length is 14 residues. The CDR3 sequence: CASSPDRGRTEAFF. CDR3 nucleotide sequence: TGTGCCAGCAGCCCCGACAGGGGACGCACTGAAGCTTTCTTT.